This T cell receptor beta chain was obtained from a study of blood T cell repertoires in COVID-19. Overall study context: Specimens from acute and convalescent COVID-19 originated in the United States, Italy and Spain.

In Cohort 3, a recovered donor had either two negative PCRs, clearance, or symptom resolution. Data came from immunoSEQ multiplex PCR; TCRdb stores just in-frame clones and leaves some out. Among some 250,000 clones listed, roughly 89% were seen once. This clonotype was obtained from a man aged 40-49 years who had recovered from COVID-19. The source material was PBMCs or T cells enriched from blood (not recorded which).

This CDR3 reads CAIKGDSGGRRDTQYF. CDR3 bases: TGTGCCATCAAGGGGGATTCGGGCGGGAGGCGGGATACGCAGTATTTT. The chain joins TRBV10-3 to TRBJ2-3, with 8 bases that match TRBD2. The CDR3 runs 16 residues. J lost 6 bases, V lost 7 bases, and 15 bases had no gene match. The germline gives CDR1 ENHRY, CDR2 SYGVKD.